This TCR beta chain derives from a study of long-term antiretroviral therapy in people with HIV. Germline V CDR1 and CDR2: MGHRA, YSYEKL. With 0 bases removed from V and 10 bases from J, the gap between germline ends came to 10 bases. CDR3 length equals 13 residues. This was the immunoSEQ v3.0 assay at survey level. This table comes from immunoSEQ multiplex PCR, and its TCRdb copy is limited to in-frame clones, with some not included. The repertoire holds some 40,000 clones, with roughly four fifths as singletons. V is TRBV4-1 and J is TRBJ2-1, with no clear D. The receptor's source is a man younger than 35 with HIV. Material: unsorted PBMCs, obtained 1 year after starting antiretroviral therapy. The CDR3 loop is CASSQDGRLEQFF. CDR3 nucleotide sequence: TGCGCCAGCAGCCAAGATGGGCGGTTAGAGCAGTTCTTC.